Reported below is one T cell receptor beta chain. In the authors' workflow: Counts of nucleated cells, estimated from reference gene primer amplification, were obtained. The data were produced by immunoSEQ multiplex PCR, yet TCRdb's version contains in-frame clones alone and is incomplete. For V, J and clone size, that table is used; D and trimming come from the DNA. The table lists tens of thousands of clones, approximately 90% of them singletons. This entry belongs to a study of blood T cell repertoires in COVID-19. Background on the study: Samples representing acute and convalescent COVID-19 were sourced from the United States, Italy and Spain. T cells, B-cell-depleted T cells, or PBMCs supplied cDNA or gDNA.

The junction had 4 bases not matched to a gene; V was cut back by 0 bases and J by 5 bases. Per the germline V gene, CDR1 is SGHRS and CDR2 is YFSETQ. There are 15 residues in the CDR3. The genes are TRBV5-1 and TRBJ1-2; TRBD1 matches at 10 bases. Sequencing was carried out using peripheral blood. The receptor's source is an elderly man with acute or convalescent COVID-19. In nucleotides, the CDR3 is TGCGCCAGCAGCTTGGAAGGACAGGGGGGGTATGGCTACACCTTC. Its translation: CASSLEGQGGYGYTF.